These 10 T cell receptor beta chains were sequenced from one sample in a study of CD8 T cells in ankylosing spondylitis. Broader study findings: Characteristic, it appeared, of ankylosing spondylitis blood was a TCR beta motif of about eight highly homologous variants.

No cognate antigen is known for these TCRs. Each CDR3 protein is one row after TCRdb ran MiXCR on the 5' RACE reads. The sample includes about 220,000 distinct CDR3 sequences, about 7% of them seen just once. The sample taken for sequencing was blood, either unsorted or a sorted T cell fraction (not recorded which). The receptors originated from a male donor with ankylosing spondylitis.

The chain carries TRBV6-5 and TRBJ2-3; D call uncertain. This CDR3 has 13 residues. V gave up 3 bases and J gave up 2 bases, with 6 bases separating them. In germline, CDR1 is MNHEY, CDR2 SVGAGI. The chain's CDR3 is CASSYFNTDTQYF. The CDR3 DNA sequence: TGTGCCAGCAGTTATTTTAACACAGATACGCAGTATTTT.

The chain employs TRBV12-3 or TRBV12-4 and TRBJ1-5; TRBD1 might be the D (5 bases). Trimming took 7 bases from V and 5 from J, leaving 15 bases between them. The CDR3 totals 14 residues. The CDR3 loop reads CASTLVGGDQPQHF. Here the CDR3 DNA reads TGTGCCAGCACCCTAGTGGGGGGTGATCAGCCCCAGCATTTT.

This chain uses TRBV9 with TRBJ1-6; 9 bases agree with TRBD1. The CDR3 spans 15 residues. V shed 6 bases and J 7 bases; nucleotides not matched to a gene: 8. Germline V gene data show CDR1 as SGDLS and CDR2 as YYNGEE. The DNA of the CDR3 is TGTGCCAGCACCGAGACAGGGGGAGGAAATTCACCCCTCCACTTT. This gives the protein CASTETGGGNSPLHF.

This rearrangement joins TRBV5-6 to TRBJ2-1, with TRBD2 matching 7 bases. Germline values: CDR1 SGHDT, CDR2 YYEEEE. With V trimmed by 4 bases and J by 5 bases, 6 bases remained unmatched. The CDR3 runs to 14 residues. CDR3 coding DNA: TGTGCCAGCAGCCCGGGGGGACTAAACAATGAGCAGTTCTTC. Translation gives CASSPGGLNNEQFF.

The chain has TRBV9 and TRBJ2-7; D might be TRBD1 or TRBD2, each matching 5 bases. CDR1 is SGDLS, CDR2 YYNGEE, per germline. V lost 6 bases, J lost 4 bases, and 20 bases lay in between. This CDR3 is built from 15 residues. Written as DNA, the CDR3 is TGTGCCAGCAACCCCTGGGGGAGCCTAGGTTACGAGCAGTACTTC. Its protein is CASNPWGSLGYEQYF.

This clonotype was counted only a few times. The chain links TRBV3-1 to TRBJ2-1; 11 nucleotides align to TRBD2. The germline V gene encodes CDR1 LGHDT and CDR2 YNNKEL (reference sequence). V was clipped by 5 bases and J by 5 bases; unmatched bases: 8. The CDR3 has 16 amino acids. The CDR3 sequence is CASSYGRGLADNEQFF. The CDR3 nucleotides are TGTGCCAGCAGCTACGGTCGGGGACTAGCGGACAATGAGCAGTTCTTC.

This clonotype was seen ten or more times. V gene TRBV27 combines with J gene TRBJ2-7, with 8 bases identical to TRBD1. This CDR3 contains 15 residues. The V gene's germline CDR1 is MNHEY and CDR2 SMNVEV (reference sequence). V gave up 3 bases and J gave up 1 base; unmatched junction bases: 5. This CDR3 reads CASSLDRVRSYEQYF. CDR3 sequence (DNA): TGTGCCAGCAGTTTGGACAGGGTAAGATCCTACGAGCAGTACTTC.

This clonotype has more than one count but fewer than ten. CDR3 nucleotides: TGTGCCAGCAGCTCCCGGGTGGCGGGGGGACCCACAGATACGCAGTATTTT. Amino acids: CASSSRVAGGPTDTQYF. The chain joins TRBV11-2 to TRBJ2-3; 8 nucleotides line up with TRBD2. Per germline, CDR1 SGHAT and CDR2 FQNNGV. After removal of 4 bases from V and 2 bases from J, the junction contained 11 bases not matched to a gene. This CDR3 region has 17 residues. Full variable domain (remainder filled in from reference TRBV11-2 and TRBJ2-3): EAGVAQSPRYKIIEKRQSVAFWCNPISGHATLYWYQQILGQGPKLLIQFQNNGVVDDSQLPKDRFSAERLKGVDSTLKIQPAKLEDSAVYLCASSSRVAGGPTDTQYFGPGTRLTVL.

CDR3: CASSMTRTIGGEAFF. The CDR3, as DNA: TGTGCCAGTAGTATGACGCGTACAATCGGCGGTGAAGCTTTCTTT. The chain is built from TRBV19 and TRBJ1-1; D unclear. The V end lost 3 bases, the J end lost 7 bases, and 18 bases lay between the germline ends. The CDR3 consists of 15 residues. Germline-derived CDR1 and CDR2 are LNHDA and SQIVND (reference sequence).

In its sample, this clonotype was seen many times. V is TRBV28 and J is TRBJ2-7; perhaps TRBD1 as D (6 bases). CDR1 and CDR2 (germline): MDHEN, SYDVKM. The V gene lost 5 bases and the J gene lost 0 bases, with 14 bases spanning the gap. This CDR3 spans 15 amino acids. CDR3 in DNA: TGTGCCAGCAGTACTAACAGGGACATCTCCTACGAGCAGTACTTC. Translation: CASSTNRDISYEQYF.